This T cell receptor (beta chain) was sequenced in a study of cytomegalovirus exposure and HLA in healthy donors. Study-level findings and limits: Apart from CMV serostatus, no immune exposure information was available. A link between a missense DCLRE1C variant and TCR beta V- and J-gene trimming emerged from a later analysis. TCR beta sequences reportedly predicted the HLA-A and HLA-B alleles of most subjects accurately. As was reported, the classifier diagnosed cytomegalovirus status with high specificity and sensitivity.

In the PCR, 60 Vbeta and 13 Jbeta primers were used. Profiled with immunoSEQ multiplex PCR; TCRdb holds only in-frame clones, not every one. The sample yields over 130,000 clones, approximately 85% seen once. A remark on this clone: The antigen is undetermined.

V dropped 1 base and J dropped 8 bases, with 6 bases sitting between them. CDR3 size: 13 residues. CDR1 is SNHLY, CDR2 FYNNEI, per germline. The receptor comes from a woman between 40 and 50 years old in good health and CMV-seronegative. This chain connects TRBV2 to TRBJ1-6; D is ambiguous. Input material: PBMCs. CDR3 in amino acids: CASSEGSYSPLHF. The CDR3 DNA follows: TGTGCCAGCAGTGAAGGCAGTTATTCACCCCTCCACTTT.